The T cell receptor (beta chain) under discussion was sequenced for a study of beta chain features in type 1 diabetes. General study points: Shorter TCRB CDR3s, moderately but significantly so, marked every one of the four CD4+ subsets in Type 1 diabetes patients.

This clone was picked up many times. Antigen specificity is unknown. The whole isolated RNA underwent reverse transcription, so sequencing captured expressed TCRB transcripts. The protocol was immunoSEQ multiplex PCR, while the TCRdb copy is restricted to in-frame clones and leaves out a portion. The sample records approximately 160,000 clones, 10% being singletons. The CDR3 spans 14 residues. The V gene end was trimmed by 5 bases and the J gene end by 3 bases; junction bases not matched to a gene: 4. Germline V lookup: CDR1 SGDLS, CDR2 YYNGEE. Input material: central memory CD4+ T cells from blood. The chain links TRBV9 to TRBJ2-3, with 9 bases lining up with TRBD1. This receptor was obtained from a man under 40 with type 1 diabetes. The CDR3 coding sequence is TGTGCCAGCAGACCGGGACAGGGAACAGATACGCAGTATTTT. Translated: CASRPGQGTDTQYF.